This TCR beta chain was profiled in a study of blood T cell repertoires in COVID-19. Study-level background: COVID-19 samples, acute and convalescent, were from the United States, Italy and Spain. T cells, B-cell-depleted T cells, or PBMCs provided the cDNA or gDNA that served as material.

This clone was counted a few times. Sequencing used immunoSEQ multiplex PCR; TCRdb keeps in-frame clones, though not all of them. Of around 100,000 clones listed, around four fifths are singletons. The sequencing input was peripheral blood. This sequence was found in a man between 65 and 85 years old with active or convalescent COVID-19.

The CDR3 region is CSVEREGWEQFF. The CDR3 region has the DNA TGCAGCGTTGAAAGGGAGGGTTGGGAGCAGTTCTTC. This chain connects TRBV29-1 to TRBJ2-1; 7 positions agree with TRBD2. The germline V gene encodes CDR1 SQVTM and CDR2 ANQGSEA. Losses at the gene ends were 2 bases for V and 10 bases for J; bases not matched to a gene: 5. The CDR3 is 12 residues long.